The clone carrying this T cell receptor beta chain was detected only a few times. V gave up 2 bases and J gave up 4 bases; unmatched junction bases: 13. This CDR3 contains 18 residues. CDR1 SEHNR and CDR2 FQNEAQ come from the germline V gene (reference sequence). TCRdb's table, derived via immunoSEQ multiplex PCR, lists solely in-frame clones and lacks some. The table shows 250,000 to 300,000 clones, with 70% to 90% occurring only once. The data belong to a study of blood T cell repertoires in COVID-19. Input material: peripheral blood. This TCR was sampled from a man between 50 and 59 years old with active or convalescent COVID-19. This chain connects TRBV7-9 to TRBJ1-3; 8 nucleotides match TRBD1. CDR3 nucleotide sequence: TGTGCCAGCAGCTTACCATCTCATCTGGACAGGGTAGGAAACACCATATATTTT. Translated: CASSLPSHLDRVGNTIYF.